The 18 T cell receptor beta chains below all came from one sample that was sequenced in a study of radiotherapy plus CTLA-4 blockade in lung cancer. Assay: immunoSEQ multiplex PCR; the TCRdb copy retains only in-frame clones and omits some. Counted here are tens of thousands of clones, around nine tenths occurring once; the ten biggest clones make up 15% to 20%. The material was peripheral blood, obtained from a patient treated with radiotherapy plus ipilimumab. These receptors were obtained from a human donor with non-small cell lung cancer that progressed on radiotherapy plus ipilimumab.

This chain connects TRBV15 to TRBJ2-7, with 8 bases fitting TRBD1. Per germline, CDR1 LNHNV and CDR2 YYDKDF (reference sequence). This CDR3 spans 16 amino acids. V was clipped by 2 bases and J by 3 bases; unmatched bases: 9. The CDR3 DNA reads TGTGCCACCAGCAGAACAACCGGGACAGGTTACTACGAGCAGTACTTC. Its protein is CATSRTTGTGYYEQYF.

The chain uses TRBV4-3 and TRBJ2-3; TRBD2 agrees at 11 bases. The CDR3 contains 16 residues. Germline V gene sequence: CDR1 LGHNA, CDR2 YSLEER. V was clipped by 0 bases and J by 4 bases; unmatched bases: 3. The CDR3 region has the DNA TGCGCCAGCAGCCAAGACGTAGCGGGAGGGCCAGATACGCAGTATTTT. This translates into CASSQDVAGGPDTQYF.

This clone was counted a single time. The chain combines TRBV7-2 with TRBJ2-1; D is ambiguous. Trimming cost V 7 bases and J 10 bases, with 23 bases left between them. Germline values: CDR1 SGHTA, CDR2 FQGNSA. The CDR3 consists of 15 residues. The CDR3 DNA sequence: TGTGCCAGCACCCCTATAAGTACCCTCGTCGCAGAGCAGTTCTTC. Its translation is CASTPISTLVAEQFF.

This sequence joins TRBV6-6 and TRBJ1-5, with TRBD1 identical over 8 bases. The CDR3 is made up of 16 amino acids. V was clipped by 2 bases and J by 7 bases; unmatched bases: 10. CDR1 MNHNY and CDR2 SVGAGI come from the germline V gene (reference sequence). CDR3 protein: CASSYDVGQGPQPQHF. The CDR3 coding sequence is TGTGCCAGCAGTTACGACGTCGGACAGGGACCCCAGCCCCAGCATTTT.

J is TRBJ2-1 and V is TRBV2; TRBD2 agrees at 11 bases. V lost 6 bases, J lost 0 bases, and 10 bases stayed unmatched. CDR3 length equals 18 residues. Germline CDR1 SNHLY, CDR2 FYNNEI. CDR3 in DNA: TGTGCCAGCAGCCTCAAAAGGACTAGCGGGTACTCCTACAATGAGCAGTTCTTC. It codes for CASSLKRTSGYSYNEQFF.

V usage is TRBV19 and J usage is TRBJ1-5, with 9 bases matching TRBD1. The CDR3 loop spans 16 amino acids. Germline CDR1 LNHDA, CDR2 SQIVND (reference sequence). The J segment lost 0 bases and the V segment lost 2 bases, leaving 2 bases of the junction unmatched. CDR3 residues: CASSIMGQGSNQPQHF. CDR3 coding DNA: TGTGCCAGTAGTATAATGGGACAGGGTAGCAATCAGCCCCAGCATTTT.

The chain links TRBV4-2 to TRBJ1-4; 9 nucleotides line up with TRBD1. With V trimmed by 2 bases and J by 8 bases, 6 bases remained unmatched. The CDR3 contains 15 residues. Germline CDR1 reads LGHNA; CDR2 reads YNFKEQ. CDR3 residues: CASSQPGQGKEKLFF. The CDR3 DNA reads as TGTGCCAGCAGCCAACCGGGACAGGGTAAAGAAAAACTGTTTTTT.

This chain's CDR3 is CASSLHQQGNSPLHF. CDR3 sequence (DNA): TGTGCCAGCAGTTTACATCAACAGGGCAATTCACCCCTCCACTTT. The chain uses TRBV27 and TRBJ1-6, with D maybe TRBD1 (6 bases). Trimming shortened V by 2 bases and J by 7 bases, and 12 bases separated the two germline ends. The CDR3 has 15 amino acids. Looked up from germline, CDR1 is MNHEY and CDR2 is SMNVEV (reference sequence).

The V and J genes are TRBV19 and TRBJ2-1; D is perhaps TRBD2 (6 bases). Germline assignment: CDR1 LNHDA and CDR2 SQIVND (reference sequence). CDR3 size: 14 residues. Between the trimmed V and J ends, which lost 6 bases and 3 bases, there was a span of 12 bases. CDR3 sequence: CASRERALYNEQFF. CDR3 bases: TGTGCCAGTAGGGAGCGGGCGCTCTACAATGAGCAGTTCTTC.

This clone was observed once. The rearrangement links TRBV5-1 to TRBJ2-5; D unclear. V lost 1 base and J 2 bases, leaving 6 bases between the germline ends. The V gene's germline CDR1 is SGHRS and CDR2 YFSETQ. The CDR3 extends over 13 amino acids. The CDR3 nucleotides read TGCGCCAGCAGCTTGTGGCAGCAAGAGACCCAGTACTTC. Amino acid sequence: CASSLWQQETQYF.

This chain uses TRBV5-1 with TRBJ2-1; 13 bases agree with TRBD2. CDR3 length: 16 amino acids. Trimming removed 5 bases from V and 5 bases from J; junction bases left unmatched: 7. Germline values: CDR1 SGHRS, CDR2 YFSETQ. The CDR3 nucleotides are TGCGCCAGCAGGGCGACTAGCGGGAGGCTGGACAATGAGCAGTTCTTC. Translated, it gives CASRATSGRLDNEQFF.

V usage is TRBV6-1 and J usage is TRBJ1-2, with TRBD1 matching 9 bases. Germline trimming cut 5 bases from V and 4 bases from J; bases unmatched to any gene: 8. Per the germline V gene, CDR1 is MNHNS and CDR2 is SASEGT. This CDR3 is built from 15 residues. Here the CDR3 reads CASSFQDRGGYGYTF. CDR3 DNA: TGTGCCAGCAGTTTCCAGGACAGGGGCGGCTATGGCTACACCTTC.

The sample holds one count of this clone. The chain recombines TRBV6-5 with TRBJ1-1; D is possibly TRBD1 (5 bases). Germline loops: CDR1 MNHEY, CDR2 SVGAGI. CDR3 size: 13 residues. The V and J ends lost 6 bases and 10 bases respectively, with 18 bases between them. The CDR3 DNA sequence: TGTGCCAGCAGGGAACAAACAGGTCATAGAGCTTTCTTT. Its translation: CASREQTGHRAFF.

CDR3: CASRNGETSWSGELFF. CDR3 in DNA: TGTGCCAGCAGGAACGGGGAGACTAGTTGGTCCGGGGAGCTGTTTTTT. The chain uses TRBV28 and TRBJ2-2, with D possibly matching TRBD2 (6 bases). V was shortened by 6 bases and J by 6 bases, with 20 bases between the two germline ends. From germline, CDR1 is MDHEN and CDR2 SYDVKM. This CDR3 comprises 16 residues. The whole variable domain, filled in from reference TRBV28 and TRBJ2-2, reads DVKVTQSSRYLVKRTGEKVFLECVQDMDHENMFWYRQDPGLGLRLIYFSYDVKMKEKGDIPEGYSVSREKKERFSLILESASTNQTSMYLCASRNGETSWSGELFFGEGSRLTVL.

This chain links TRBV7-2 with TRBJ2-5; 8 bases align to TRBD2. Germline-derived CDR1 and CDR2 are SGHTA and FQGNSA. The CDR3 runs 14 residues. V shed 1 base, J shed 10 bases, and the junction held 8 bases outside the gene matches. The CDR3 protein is CASSLGRAGGDQYF. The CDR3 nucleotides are TGTGCCAGCAGCTTAGGTCGGGCGGGGGGCGACCAGTACTTC. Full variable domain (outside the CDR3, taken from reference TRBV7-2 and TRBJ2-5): GAGVSQSPSNKVTEKGKDVELRCDPISGHTALYWYRQSLGQGLEFLIYFQGNSAPDKSGLPSDRFSAERTGGSVSTLTIQRTQQEDSAVYLCASSLGRAGGDQYFGPGTRLLVL.

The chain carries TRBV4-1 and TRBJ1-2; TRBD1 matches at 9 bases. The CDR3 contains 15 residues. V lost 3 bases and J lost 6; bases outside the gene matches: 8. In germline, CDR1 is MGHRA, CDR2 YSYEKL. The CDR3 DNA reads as TGCGCCAGCAGCCAGGGTACAGGGGGCGGCGATGGCTACACCTTC. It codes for CASSQGTGGGDGYTF.

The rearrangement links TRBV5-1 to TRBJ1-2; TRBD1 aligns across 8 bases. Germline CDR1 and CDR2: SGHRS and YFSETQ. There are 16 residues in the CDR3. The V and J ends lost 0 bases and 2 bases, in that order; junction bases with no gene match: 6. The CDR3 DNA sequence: TGCGCCAGCAGCTTGGGGTGGGACAGGAGCAACTATGGCTACACCTTC. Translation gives CASSLGWDRSNYGYTF.

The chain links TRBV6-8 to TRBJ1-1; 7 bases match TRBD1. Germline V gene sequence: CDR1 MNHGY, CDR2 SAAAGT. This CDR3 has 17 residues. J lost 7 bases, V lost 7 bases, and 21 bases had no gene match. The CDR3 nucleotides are TGTGCCAGCAACCTATATTCCCCCGGGACAGCGATCCTTGAAGCTTTCTTT. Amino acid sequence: CASNLYSPGTAILEAFF.